This T cell receptor beta chain was documented in a study of shared clonotypes between healthy human individuals. At the deep level, the assay was run. In replicate PCRs of unsorted PBMC, approximately 310 ng DNA, about 30,000 T cell genomes, was used. Profiling relied on immunoSEQ multiplex PCR, and the TCRdb table lists in-frame clones only, not all of them. Among some 500,000 clones listed, approximately 77% were seen once. Study outcomes and limitations: Having only a few donors restricted how much genetic and exposure-history diversity was captured.

Germline CDR1 is SGHTA and CDR2 is FQGNSA. Trimming at V came to 3 bases and at J to 0 bases, leaving 8 bases not matched to a gene. CDR3 length equals 17 residues. This clone was detected only once. Its specificity is not known. The specimen was PBMCs. The rearrangement links TRBV7-2 to TRBJ2-3; 8 positions agree with TRBD2. The sequence was obtained from a woman aged 40 to 49 in good health. Some clones in this sample may be carry-over from other donors' samples. CDR3 nucleotides: TGTGCCAGCAGCTTCAGACTAGCGCAGACTAGCACAGATACGCAGTATTTT. As protein: CASSFRLAQTSTDTQYF.